The source of this T cell receptor beta chain is a study of T cells in Graves' hyperthyroidism and ophthalmopathy. Study information: At initial diagnosis, before any treatment had begun, peripheral blood was obtained. Study observations and caveats: Most expanded thyroid clonotypes above 0.001 recurred in blood. Ophthalmopathy, which appeared later, was predicted by the model a median around 6.9 months before onset.

Amplification targeted TCR beta CDR3 regions from RNA transcripts. The study used the HTBI primer set for a first-round RT-PCR of the TCR CDR3. From the multiplex PCR reads, TCRdb called clonotypes with MiXCR, one entry per CDR3 protein. There are 800,000 or so distinct CDR3 sequences in the sample; over 35% occur only once, and 8.9% lies in the top ten. This clonotype was found a few times. Its antigen is not known. Newly diagnosed hyperthyroidism, duration under 2 months, in patients aged 18 to 65. CDR1 and CDR2 from the germline V gene are SNHLY and FYNNEI. This CDR3 contains 13 residues. The V end was cut by 3 bases, the J end by 8 bases, with 12 bases between.

The specimen was blood. This rearrangement joins TRBV2 to TRBJ2-3, with no clear D. The sequence came from a man aged 18 to 30 with Graves' hyperthyroidism. CDR3 DNA sequence: TGTGCCAGCAGTGAGCCCCCCCTAGGTACGCAGTATTTT. Translating gives CASSEPPLGTQYF.